Listed here are 2 T cell receptor delta chains from one sample, sequenced in a study of gamma-delta chains in newborns, infants, children. TCRdb re-analyzed the reads via CATT. The sample consists of roughly 5,000 delta-chain clones, about 3% of them appearing once. Sequenced input: blood. These receptors came from a child who was a newborn, infant or young child, either healthy, febrile or measles-vaccinated (not recorded which).

To note about this clone: This likely stems from a read error, as it lies one base from a far larger clone. Distinct nucleotide sequences in the sample also encode this CDR3. The chain carries TRDV2 and TRDJ2, with 13 nucleotides matching TRDD3. Germline V gene lookup returns CDR1 GEAIGNYY and CDR2 EKD. The CDR3 covers 16 residues. The J segment lost 14 bases and the V segment lost 0 bases, leaving 11 bases of the junction unmatched. The CDR3: CACDTLHWGIRGQLFF. DNA of the CDR3: TGTGCCTGTGACACCCTACACTGGGGGATACGTGGACAGCTCTTCTTT.

In its sample, this clone ranks as medium-sized. The sample holds other DNA sequences that translate to the same CDR3. V usage is TRDV1 and J usage is TRDJ2, with a possible D match to TRDD3 (6 bases). Trimming took 0 bases from V and 1 from J, leaving 6 bases between them. The CDR3 is made up of 15 amino acids. Germline V gives CDR1 TSWWSYY, CDR2 QGS. The CDR3 is CALGELGDLTAQLFF. DNA of the CDR3: TGTGCTCTTGGGGAACTGGGGGATTTGACAGCACAACTCTTCTTT.